Following are 16 T cell receptor beta chains from one sample sequenced in a study of T-cell reconstitution after alpha-beta-depleted transplantation in children. A TCRbeta library incorporating unique molecular identifiers was prepared. TCRdb re-derived calls from the PCR reads in MiXCR, one entry per CDR3 protein. The data contain about 250,000 distinct CDR3 sequences, about 24% of them singletons. Here the sequenced sample was PBMCs, mostly from graft donor cells, taken 360 days after TCRalphabeta/CD19-depleted stem cell transplant. The receptors here all came from a female patient aged 2-9 years who had a stem cell transplant for congenital amegakaryocytic thrombocytopenia, so the T cells may come from the graft donor.

The genes are TRBV12-3 or TRBV12-4 and TRBJ2-3; D is unresolved. Trimming cost V 10 bases and J 4 bases, with 15 bases left between them. The CDR3 runs 13 residues. The CDR3 is CATQLVGPDTQYF. CDR3 nucleotides: TGTGCCACCCAGTTGGTAGGTCCAGATACGCAGTATTTT.

The chain is built from TRBV18 and TRBJ1-3; D gene uncertain. This CDR3 spans 22 amino acids. Germline V gene data show CDR1 as KGHSH and CDR2 as LQKENI. V was pared by 3 bases and J by 0 bases, with 30 bases between. Here the CDR3 DNA reads TGTGCCAGCTCACCGAGTGTCACAAGCGTATCGATTTTATCTTTCTCTGGAAACACCATATATTTT. The encoded protein is CASSPSVTSVSILSFSGNTIYF.

This clonotype came up many times. V and J are TRBV10-3 and TRBJ2-7; 7 nucleotides match TRBD2. With 5 bases clipped from V and 0 bases from J, the junction kept 4 bases outside the gene matches. The germline V gene encodes CDR1 ENHRY and CDR2 SYGVKD. The length of the CDR3 is 14 residues. CDR3 sequence reads: CAISPSGLSYEQYF. The CDR3 DNA reads TGTGCCATCAGTCCTAGCGGACTCTCCTACGAGCAGTACTTC.

The chain recombines TRBV7-2 with TRBJ1-5; TRBD1 aligns across 8 bases. CDR1 and CDR2 from the germline V gene are SGHTA and FQGNSA. V was clipped by 5 bases and J by 6 bases; unmatched bases: 9. CDR3 size: 15 residues. In DNA, the CDR3 is TGTGCCAGCAGCCGCGCGACAGGGGTCGGTCAGCCCCAGCATTTT. This translates into CASSRATGVGQPQHF.

The V gene is TRBV12-3 or TRBV12-4, the J gene TRBJ2-3, with D possibly TRBD2 on 6 matching bases. The CDR3 has 15 amino acids. Between the trimmed V and J ends, which lost 7 bases and 0 bases, there was a span of 14 bases. This CDR3 reads CASTNSGGSTDTQYF. The DNA for the CDR3 is TGTGCCAGCACCAACTCCGGGGGAAGCACAGATACGCAGTATTTT.

The chain combines TRBV12-3 or TRBV12-4 with TRBJ2-2; 9 bases agree with TRBD2. CDR3 length: 15 residues. The ends lost 7 bases at V and 5 bases at J; junction bases unmatched: 8. The CDR3 here is CASNGGGALTGELFF. CDR3 coding DNA: TGTGCCAGCAACGGCGGGGGGGCCCTTACCGGGGAGCTGTTTTTT.

This clonotype was detected a few times. J is TRBJ1-1 and V is TRBV19, with TRBD1 matching 9 bases. The CDR3 contains 14 residues. The germline V gene has CDR1 LNHDA and CDR2 SQIVND (reference sequence). V shed 3 bases and J 8 bases; nucleotides not matched to a gene: 7. As DNA, the CDR3 is TGTGCCAGTAGTATTCTGGACAGGGGAGCCGAAGCTTTCTTT. Its translation is CASSILDRGAEAFF.

This clonotype showed up just a few times. This chain joins TRBV5-1 and TRBJ2-2; D is undetermined. The ends were cut back, 7 bases at V and 4 bases at J, with 11 bases in the middle. This CDR3 spans 13 amino acids. Germline CDR1 and CDR2: SGHRS and YFSETQ. CDR3 in DNA: TGCGCCAGCGCCCTAGTGGGCACCGGGGAGCTGTTTTTT. Protein sequence: CASALVGTGELFF.

The V and J genes are TRBV5-1 and TRBJ2-1; a possible D gene is TRBD2 (6 bases). Trimming took 0 bases from V and 1 from J, leaving 17 bases between them. Germline V CDR1 and CDR2: SGHRS, YFSETQ. The CDR3 is made up of 18 amino acids. The CDR3 protein is CASSLAYLGLLSYNEQFF. The CDR3 nucleotides read TGCGCCAGCAGCTTGGCCTACTTGGGACTGCTATCCTACAATGAGCAGTTCTTC.

The sample holds a few counts of this clonotype. The chain has TRBV7-2 and TRBJ2-2, with TRBD2 matching 9 bases. Per germline, CDR1 SGHTA and CDR2 FQGNSA. Trimming took 5 bases from V and 2 from J; bases not matched to a gene: 6. This CDR3 has 16 residues. As DNA, the CDR3 is TGTGCCAGCAGCCCTCGGACTAGCGTAAACACCGGGGAGCTGTTTTTT. It translates to CASSPRTSVNTGELFF.

The rearrangement uses TRBV15 and TRBJ2-1, with D perhaps matching TRBD2 (6 bases). Trimming shortened V by 6 bases and J by 2 bases, and 17 bases separated the two germline ends. This CDR3 spans 16 amino acids. Per germline, CDR1 LNHNV and CDR2 YYDKDF (reference sequence). The CDR3 is CATSRRGGPTYNEQFF. The CDR3 coding sequence is TGTGCCACCAGTCGGAGGGGAGGTCCCACCTACAATGAGCAGTTCTTC. Filled out from reference TRBV15 and TRBJ2-1, the complete variable domain reads DAMVIQNPRYQVTQFGKPVTLSCSQTLNHNVMYWYQQKSSQAPKLLFHYYDKDFNNEADTPDNFQSRRPNTSFCFLDIRSPGLGDTAMYLCATSRRGGPTYNEQFFGPGTRLTVL.

This chain uses TRBV18 with TRBJ1-3; 7 bases are a match to TRBD1. Trimming cost V 3 bases and J 5 bases; bases outside gene matches: 1. Germline lookup yields CDR1 KGHSH and CDR2 LQKENI. The CDR3 contains 13 residues. This CDR3 reads CASSPDRRNTIYF. CDR3 nucleotides: TGTGCCAGCTCACCGGACAGGCGAAACACCATATATTTT.

The V call is TRBV7-2, the J call TRBJ2-5; TRBD1 aligns across 7 bases. This CDR3 comprises 16 residues. V shed 5 bases and J 3 bases; nucleotides not matched to a gene: 12. CDR1 and CDR2 from the germline V gene are SGHTA and FQGNSA. CDR3 nucleotide sequence: TGTGCCAGCAGCCACCGGCGGACAGGCGGAAAAGAGACCCAGTACTTC. Translation: CASSHRRTGGKETQYF.

Only a few counts were recorded for this clonotype. This chain joins TRBV20-1 and TRBJ2-7; 7 nucleotides line up with TRBD1. The germline V gene has CDR1 DFQATT and CDR2 SNEGSKA (reference sequence). V dropped 3 bases and J dropped 2; count of bases not matched to a gene: 16. The length of the CDR3 is 17 residues. CDR3 in DNA: TGCAGTGCTAGTTCTATCTGGATGGGACAGATTCCCTACGAGCAGTACTTC. It specifies CSASSIWMGQIPYEQYF.

V usage is TRBV5-1 and J usage is TRBJ2-2, with unresolved D. Germline V CDR1 and CDR2: SGHRS, YFSETQ. V was cut by 4 bases and J by 4 bases, with 14 bases left in between. CDR3 length: 15 residues. The CDR3 nucleotides read TGCGCCAGCAGCCAAACCGGCGGTCTCACCGGGGAGCTGTTTTTT. Protein product: CASSQTGGLTGELFF.

This clonotype has a count of ten or more. J is TRBJ2-2 and V is TRBV27; D might be TRBD2 (6 bases). From germline, CDR1 is MNHEY and CDR2 SMNVEV (reference sequence). Trimming took off 5 bases at V and 1 base at J, with 14 bases between the two ends. This CDR3 region has 16 residues. This chain's CDR3 is CASSLLGGENTGELFF. The CDR3 DNA reads TGTGCCAGCAGTCTTCTAGGAGGGGAGAACACCGGGGAGCTGTTTTTT.